The entry that follows covers one T cell receptor (beta chain) sequence. Its recognized antigen is unknown. Per-nucleotide qualities are absent, and no much larger clonotype sits a single base away. Library construction relied on the immunoSEQ multiplex PCR assay. TCRdb mirrors the immuneACCESS table, restricted to in-frame sequences. Some clones are absent from its copies; in checked studies, under half trace to an unresolved V gene, and the reason for the others is unknown. This sample is represented by 600,000 to 900,000 clones; approximately 83% of them were singletons. Jointly, the top ten make up 0.008% to 0.011% of the sample. The data were taken from a study of shared T cell receptors in the human thymus (dated by TCRdb to 2020 to 2022). In the study overall: The study examined how self-reactive, shared T-cell receptor alpha chains are generated in the human thymus.

The data were also submitted as part of a second study, on human thymus T cells. The second publication reports: Donors were immunologically healthy infants undergoing open corrective cardiac surgery for congenital heart defects in Finland. Thymus tissue was collected as surgical resects that were removed during corrective cardiac surgery. Biased V and J gene segment usage appeared to be present in both thymic and peripheral blood repertoires. The related research reported highly overlapping thymic TCR repertoires among unrelated individuals. TCR alpha and beta repertoires from under 10 infant thymus samples and four related peripheral blood samples were characterized in the study. Donor ages ranging from roughly 6 to 244 days were recorded, and five to seven male and two female infants were included in the cohort. After being mechanically released from the tissue, thymocytes were kept at -70 degrees C in pellets of about 8.5-32 million cells. A QIAsymphony instrument was used to extract genomic DNA from the frozen cell pellets. Using the immunoSEQ multiplex PCR assay, the TCRB and TCRAD loci were amplified from a standardized quantity of quality-controlled genomic DNA. Amplicons spanned the V(D)J region at a length sufficient to cover the CDR3 and identify V and J genes. The commercial immunoSEQ service was used to sequence amplicons on an Illumina platform. Primer bias and sequencing errors were corrected as previously described, and TCRAD and TCRB were defined on the basis of the IMGT database. The repertoires were analysed using immunoSEQ Analyzer 3.0 and VDJTools for basic statistics, V/J segment usage, diversity estimates, rarefaction and pairwise overlap. Diversity was estimated with Chao1, ChaoE, Efron-Thisted, Shannon and inverse Simpson indices, and also on datasets down-sampled to the smallest sample. Repertoire overlap used strict matching of CDR3 nucleotide sequence, V gene and J gene, with Jaccard-based multidimensional scaling clustering. Thymus samples yielded on average about 810,000 unique TCRB clonotypes, compared with 80,000 to 85,000 from blood samples.

This receptor was taken from a girl under three years old with a congenital heart defect. Donor details come from another sample of the same person, matched by shared clones. Sequenced: thymocytes.

The DNA is TGCAGTGGTAGCGCAGGGGGAGGCTACACCTTC. Its product reads: CSGSAGGGYTF. The V and J genes are TRBV20-1 and TRBJ1-2; the central 7 bases match TRBD1. There are 11 amino acids in the CDR3, from cysteine to phenylalanine inclusive. CDR3 DNA only is kept here, 33 bases in frame from base 1. Germline trimming amounts to 7 bases on V and 8 bases on J, with 7 as the count of junction bases outside the gene matches. The germline V gene (reference sequence) gives CDR1 as DFQATT and CDR2 as SNEGSKA.